Listed below are T cell receptor beta chains from one sample, sequenced in a study of T cell clusters in autoimmune cytopenias. TCRdb reprocessed the multiplex PCR reads; each CDR3 protein has one entry and no DNA is given. The sample has about 7,200 distinct CDR3 sequences. This sample was also put to use in a study of T cell repertoires in aging, cancer and after chemotherapy.

Sequencing was done on a sample of peripheral blood. The source is a human donor in good health. Each CDR3 is given with its conserved first and last residue. Rows may omit the clone size; those that give it use once, few, many or a size class.

NA TRBJ1-4 TRBV12-3/TRBV12-4 CASSPTGRNEKLFF
medium-sized TRBJ1-5 TRBV5-5 CASSVDREQPQHF
NA TRBJ1-3 TRBV10-3 CAISDADFSGNTIYF
medium-sized TRBJ1-2 TRBV6-5 CASSYSAVANYGYTF
NA TRBJ1-1 TRBV5-1 CASSLDEINTEAFF
NA TRBJ2-7 TRBV6-2/TRBV6-3 CASSPRRGDSYEQYF
NA TRBJ1-2 TRBV19 CASSSRRSLSNYGYTF
NA TRBJ2-3 TRBV5-1 CASRPRDSSTDTQYF
medium-sized TRBJ1-5 TRBV6-2/TRBV6-3 CASSYRDTSNQPQHF
medium-sized TRBJ2-5 TRBV6-2/TRBV6-3 CASTASGGQETQYF
NA TRBJ1-2 TRBV12-3/TRBV12-4 CASSPDGYGYTF